The T cell receptor (beta chain) under discussion was sequenced for a study of T cell responses to AZD1222 COVID-19 vaccine (TCRdb year 2021). The study in broad terms: AZD1222 recipients with second doses at about 4 weeks or about 12 weeks were pooled, because spike-specific TCR depth and breadth did not differ between schedules. A total of about 230 trial participants underwent TCR sequencing, of whom 207 received two doses of AZD1222 and some 26 received two doses of the MenACWY control vaccine. Trial participants were enrolled by age into subgroups of 18-55, 56-69 and 70-plus years, and about 150, 27 and 61 TCR-sequenced participants, respectively, were included in these subgroups. Findings and caveats that apply to the study as a whole: Nearly half of unique spike-specific TCRs reportedly recognized epitopes outside regions mutated in the B.1.351 and B.1.1.7 variants. Participants were mostly white British, with more females than males. The authors suggested clonal diversity may have been underestimated. After two AZD1222 doses, both the breadth and the depth of spike-specific TCRs were significantly higher than at day 0 and than in MenACWY recipients. No day 14 peak-response samples were available, so repertoires were characterized only after the peak T cell response. The 56-69-year group was small, and its depth increase did not reach significance, likely because of low power. The vaccine-associated CD4 TCRs covered the entire spike protein, and the dominant responses fell in regions 160-218 and 743-854. Conclusions about previously exposed vaccinees are limited, since just five to seven AZD1222 recipients were seropositive for SARS-CoV-2 at baseline.

This clone was counted once. Its antigen is currently not known. Nothing much larger sits one base from this clone, and base qualities are not available. The sample's time point label, decoded: baseline before first vaccination. The vaccinee samples were drawn from two UK trials, COV001 and COV002, one of which was a single-blind randomized controlled phase 2/3 trial testing AZD1222 (ChAdOx1 nCoV-19) in healthy adults. For TCRbeta chain sequencing, PBMC samples were collected from trial participants at day 0 and at day 28 after the second dose. V lost 5 bases and J lost 9 bases, and the count of bases not matched to a germline gene is 7. Counted from cysteine to phenylalanine, this CDR3 has 14 amino acids. The read is trimmed to its CDR3 DNA, 42 bases read in frame from base 1. Looking up the germline V gene (reference sequence) yields CDR1 SSHAT and CDR2 FNYEAQ. The CDR3 regions of human TCRbeta chains were subjected to immunosequencing. Processing in the source paper ran as follows. Repertoire TCRs were matched against a reference library of SARS-CoV-2-specific TCRs generated with the MIRA antigen-specificity platform. Breadth was defined as the fraction of unique TCRs that were SARS-CoV-2-associated, and depth was defined as the fraction of total T cells that were SARS-CoV-2-associated. Using the MIRA data, every spike-specific TCR was mapped to the spike region that the TCR reacted to and assigned to either a CD4 or a CD8 class. Log10-transformed breadth and depth values were compared by one-way ANOVA with Sidak's multiple comparisons tests. The immuneACCESS repertoire file appears here via TCRdb, limited to in-frame rearrangements. These files lack a portion of the clones; in checked studies, under half of the deficit traces to unresolved V genes, and the cause of the others is not known. V, J and clone size are taken as reported in that table, and D and trimming were inferred from the DNA itself. This sample has about 110,000 clones in its table, and around 90% of those were observed once. Approximately 4% of the sample is taken by the ten largest.

This TCR was recovered from an adult in good health. The sequencing here drew on peripheral blood, taken on day 0 of AZD1222 vaccination. The chain joins TRBV7-7 to TRBJ2-6; 7 of the junction bases match TRBD1. The CDR3 protein sequence reads: CASSPMGQNNVLTF. The bases read TGTGCCAGCAGCCCAATGGGACAGAACAACGTCCTGACTTTC.